This record covers a single TCR beta chain. Some clones are missing from TCRdb's copy, which holds only in-frame ones; the method was immunoSEQ multiplex PCR. Among over 100,000 clones listed, approximately 85% were seen once. This CDR3 has 16 residues. V was pared by 1 base and J by 9 bases, with 14 bases of the junction left unmatched. Germline V gives CDR1 GTSNPN, CDR2 SVGIG (reference sequence). This record belongs to a study of blood T cell repertoires in COVID-19. Study-wide background: PBMCs, B-cell-depleted T cells, or T cells provided the cDNA or gDNA that made up the material.

This TCR came from a man in his 70s with acute or convalescent COVID-19. This rearrangement joins TRBV30 to TRBJ2-2; 7 bases fit TRBD1. Material for sequencing was peripheral blood. Written as DNA, the CDR3 is TGTGCCTGGAGTGGAGACAGGGCGACGCGAAGGAGGGAGCTGTTTTTT. It yields the protein CAWSGDRATRRRELFF.